The T cell receptor beta chain under discussion was sequenced for a study of graft-versus-host responses after intestinal transplantation. General study findings and limits: Declines in HvG clones occurring early post-transplant were associated with peak circulating GvH clone levels. Recipient bone marrow held GvH clones, some seen earlier in ileum or blood. Allografts of one patient group, those with graft-donor T cell macrochimerism, had high graft-versus-host to host-versus-graft clonal ratios.

Produced via immunoSEQ multiplex PCR; TCRdb's table is partial and in-frame only. The data contain over 80,000 clones, 91% of them singletons. Germline V gives CDR1 LNHDA, CDR2 SQIVND (reference sequence). CDR3 length: 13 residues. The ends were cut back, 5 bases at V and 9 bases at J, with 11 bases in the middle. As regards this clone: Its cognate antigen is unknown.

This sequence was found in a human donor who was the organ donor for an intestinal transplant. V usage is TRBV19 and J usage is TRBJ1-6; no definite D call. Specimen: unstimulated CD4+ T cells sorted from spleen or lymph node cells, collected before transplant. The DNA of the CDR3 is TGTGCCAGTAGTTTGGGAGACGTTTCACCCCTCCACTTT. Protein product: CASSLGDVSPLHF.